The following is a TCR beta chain sequence with its context. The specificity of this receptor is unknown. Base quality data are lacking; no much larger clone is found one base away. This entry comes from a study of blood T cell repertoires in COVID-19 (dated by TCRdb to the early 2020s). Broadly, across the study: Samples covering the acute and convalescent phases of COVID-19 were provided by collaborators in the United States, Italy and Spain. The material from the prospective study consisted of cDNA or gDNA derived from T cells, B-cell-depleted T cells, or PBMCs. The dataset comprised deeply sampled blood TCRbeta repertoires from subjects exposed to, actively infected with, or recovered from COVID-19. A freely available public database, intended as a resource for researchers studying the immune response to SARS-CoV-2, is where the repertoires were released. Samples were obtained from the ongoing ImmuneRACE study (first 160 participants) and from 1,254 subjects provided by 6 global collaborators. A de-identified subject ID, COVID-19 status, age in years and sex were almost always included in the sample metadata. HLA class I and class II types, where available, came from metadata supplied by the sample provider rather than from assay-based typing. What the work shows at the level of the full study, not this receptor alone: The amount of clinical and demographic metadata varied by source and participant and was provided uncurated.

The immunoSEQ Assay, a bias-controlled multiplex PCR, was used to amplify TCRbeta CDR3 regions from genomic DNA. In the original analysis: Nucleated cell counts per sample were estimated from amplification of reference gene primers within the assay. Sequence reads were collapsed and filtered to measure the absolute abundance of every unique TCRbeta CDR3 rearrangement. For each sample, productive Simpson clonality was calculated as the square root of Simpson's diversity index over productive rearrangements. In TCRdb, the immuneACCESS table is reduced to in-frame sequences with V and J assigned. These tables do not hold every clone; where another copy was compared, an unresolved V gene accounts for under half, and the others remain unexplained. D and trimming were read from the DNA, whereas the V and J calls and clone size are those reported in that table. Recorded for this sample are some 270,000 clones; about 91% of them occurred a single time. The top ten clonotypes cover about 3% of the sample.

Participants in the prospective study were aged about 18 to 95 years, lived in 20 to 25 United States geographic areas, and enrolled through a virtual design. In the prospective study, participants were assigned to cohorts based on the clinical history participants reported in a screening survey and a study questionnaire. Exposed participants had been in contact with someone with a PCR-confirmed or clinician-diagnosed COVID-19 case within 2 weeks of study entry. Each participant in the prospective study had whole blood, serum and a nasopharyngeal or oropharyngeal swab collected by mobile phlebotomists. Over an approximately 2-month period, participants in the prospective study had the option of providing additional blood draws and questionnaires. Blood samples from the prospective study were shipped frozen or at room temperature prior to DNA extraction. The TCR originated in a middle-aged man who had been exposed to COVID-19. The sample consisted of PBMCs or T cells enriched from blood (not recorded which).

This receptor has the CDR3 CASRTGDYEQYF. The DNA sequence is TGTGCCAGTAGGACAGGGGACTACGAGCAGTACTTC. This chain is built from TRBV19 and TRBJ2-7; TRBD1 agrees with 8 junctional bases. The germline V gene (reference sequence) supplies CDR1 LNHDA and CDR2 SQIVND. Trimming takes 6 bases off V and 3 bases off J; junction bases not matched to a gene: 1. Including the terminal cysteine and phenylalanine, the CDR3 comprises 12 residues. Only the CDR3 region is kept as DNA, spanning 36 bases read in frame from base 1. The CDR3, completed at both ends by the reference TRBV19 and TRBJ2-7 genes, gives the full variable domain DGGITQSPKYLFRKEGQNVTLSCEQNLNHDAMYWYRQDPGQGLRLIYYSQIVNDFQKGDIAEGYSVSREKKESFPLTVTSAQKNPTAFYLCASRTGDYEQYFGPGTRLTVT.